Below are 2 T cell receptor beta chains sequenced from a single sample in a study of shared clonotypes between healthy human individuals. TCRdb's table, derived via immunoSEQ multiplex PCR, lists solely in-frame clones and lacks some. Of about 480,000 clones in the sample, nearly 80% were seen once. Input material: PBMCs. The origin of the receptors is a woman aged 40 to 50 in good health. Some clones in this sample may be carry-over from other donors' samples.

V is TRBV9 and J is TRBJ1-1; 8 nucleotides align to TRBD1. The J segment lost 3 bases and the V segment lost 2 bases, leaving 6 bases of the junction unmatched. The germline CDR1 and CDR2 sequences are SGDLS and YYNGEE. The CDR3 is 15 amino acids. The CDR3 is CASSVLTGGDTEAFF. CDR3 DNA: TGTGCCAGCAGCGTTTTAACAGGGGGGGACACTGAAGCTTTCTTT.

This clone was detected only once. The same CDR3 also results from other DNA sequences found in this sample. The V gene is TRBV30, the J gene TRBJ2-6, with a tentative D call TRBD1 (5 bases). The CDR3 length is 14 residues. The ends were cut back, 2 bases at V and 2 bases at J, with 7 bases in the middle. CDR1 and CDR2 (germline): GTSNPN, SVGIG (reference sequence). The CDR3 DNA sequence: TGTGCCTGGAGTTTACAGGCTGGGGCCAACGTCCTGACTTTC. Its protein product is CAWSLQAGANVLTF.